This T cell receptor beta chain was retrieved from a study of blood T cells in healthy people across ages (dated by TCRdb to the mid-2010s). Background for the entire study: In model experiments, template switching captured about one uniquely barcoded TCR beta cDNA molecule for every two T cells. To avoid experimental bias, donors of different ages were distributed randomly across sequencing lanes. Donors were grouped into four age groups: young (average about 15 years), middle-aged (around 39), aged (around 56) and long-lived (approximately 82). Using the same blood draw, the study looked at two additional independent replicas of 1 million unique cDNA reads for two donors, one aged 18 to 30 and the other aged 80 or older. The study measured age-related changes in TCR beta repertoire diversity using deep sequencing normalized with unique cDNA molecular identifiers.

Donors were a few dozen systemically healthy Caucasian individuals from Russia aged about 6 to 100 years. Each donor gave approximately 9.3 milliliters of peripheral blood, collected into EDTA-treated Vacutainer tubes. Ficoll-Paque density-gradient centrifugation was used to isolate PBMCs, with at least 6.5 million per sample. Total RNA was extracted from PBMCs with Trizol reagent, with at least 5 micrograms obtained per sample. For every donor, an aliquot of PBMCs went through flow cytometry to measure the percentages of naive CD45RAhigh/CD27high T cells. Broad study findings and their caveats: Because profiling used bulk unsorted PBMCs, naive and antigen-experienced compartments could not be compared conclusively. Estimates of total diversity based on one million sequenced T cells were considered lower bounds and underestimates. Compared with the aged group, more naive CD4+ T cells, fewer expanded clones and increased TCR diversity were shown by the long-lived group, suggesting age selection. Because donor CMV infection status was unknown, age-related changes in expanded clonotypes were potentially confounded. Observed TCR beta diversity per million T cells fell roughly linearly with age, and a significant reduction was already apparent by age approximately 40. The percentage of naive T cells measured by flow cytometry correlated strongly with observed TCR beta diversity.

As for this clonotype: Its antigen is unknown. Per-base qualities were not stored, and no clone one base away is much larger.

The method behind the library was 5' RACE. The run used an Illumina HiSeq 2500. A second roughly 6 to 12 cycle PCR used a sample-barcoded 5' primer and a J-beta primer mix. Each TCR beta cDNA molecule received a unique molecular identifier from a template-switch 5' adaptor carrying 12 random nucleotides. At least 2.5 million CDR3-containing paired-end reads were obtained from each sample. All of the RNA was converted into first-strand cDNA using the Mint cDNA synthesis kit, with a TRBC-specific oligonucleotide serving as the primer. Following uracil-DNA glycosylase treatment, all cDNA underwent a first 18-cycle PCR with the universal primers M1SS and BC2_uni_R. The published analysis was carried out like this. Each sample was normalized by randomly selecting 1 million high-quality reads, each carrying a distinct molecular identifier. Reads with shared molecular identifiers were discarded instead of being binned into consensus sequences. MiTCR, set to a Q25 quality threshold and the strictest error-elimination algorithm, was used for CDR3 identification, clonotype clustering and error correction. Lower-bound total TCR beta diversity was estimated with a nonparametric unseen species model using Euler transformation. TCRdb's own reprocessing of the public reads used fastp at Q25 and MiXCR and kept productive beta chains. Rows merge per CDR3 protein into single entries with the most common DNA and genes. TCRdb's processing, not the authors', yielded these V and J calls. The sample yields around 1.5 million distinct CDR3 sequences; 34% were counted once. The ten largest clones capture approximately 10% of the sample.

Sequenced: blood. This clonotype was sampled from a woman in her twenties or thirties in good health.

CDR3 protein: CASRTDAGFSSYNEQFF. The bases read TGTGCCAGCAGAACCGATGCGGGATTTAGCTCCTACAATGAGCAGTTCTTC. This chain is built from TRBV2 and TRBJ2-1; 6 matching bases give a weak D call of TRBD2. The CDR3 runs 17 residues from the cysteine to the phenylalanine. The DNA shown is the 51-base CDR3, in frame from base 1. CDR1 and CDR2, looked up from the germline V gene, are SNHLY and FYNNEI. Trimming costs V 6 bases and J 0 bases, and their ends lie 18 bases apart.